This T cell receptor beta chain was documented in a study of neoadjuvant anti-PD-1 for oral cavity cancer (dated by TCRdb to 2020 to 2022). In the study overall: Three to four biweekly doses of nivolumab at 3 mg/kg were mostly administered to patients before curative-intent surgical resection. Patients without progression received a fourth nivolumab dose around day 43 and underwent definitive surgical resection on days 50-56. Under RECIST 1.1, patients with complete response, partial response or stable disease were classed as responders, and patients with progression were classed as non-responders. A roughly 30% response rate was observed in the parent correlative cohort, in which around twelve patients were included. Overall results and qualifications from the work: TCR analyses included only a few patients per response group, and the authors called for larger cohorts for validation. After neoadjuvant nivolumab, significantly higher T cell clonality (Gini index) was found within PBMCs in non-responders than in responders. Higher pretreatment blood Treg/Th17 ratios correlated with higher pretreatment blood TCRbeta clonality and lower post-treatment tumor TCRbeta clonality.

The time point tag for this specimen amounts to: after neoadjuvant nivolumab, at surgical resection. Patients had been newly diagnosed with stage II-IVA oral cavity squamous cell carcinoma, and no prior systemic or radiation treatment had been given to the patients. The cohort was composed of patients with HPV-negative, locally advanced oral cavity squamous cell carcinoma. Peripheral blood mononuclear cells were analyzed directly and were not maintained or expanded in culture. Samples came from a longitudinal correlative study of a single-arm phase II trial of neoadjuvant nivolumab in oral cavity squamous cell carcinoma. Subject-matched pre- and post-treatment PBMCs and tumors from three responders and three non-responders underwent genomic DNA-based TCRbeta sequencing. Peripheral blood mononuclear cells were collected before nivolumab treatment and again after treatment, at the time of surgery. Genomic DNA was isolated from PBMCs using the Maxwell RSC DNA from Cells kit.

As to this clone: This receptor's antigen is unknown. The sample holds no much larger clone one base away, and base qualities are not on file.

For deep sequencing, each PBMC sample was run in six replicates, with libraries mostly built from about 480 ng of input genomic DNA. TCRbeta libraries were prepared with the immunoSEQ hsTCRbeta kit according to the manufacturer's instructions. The finished libraries were brought together in one pool at 2.5 to 3.5 nM, which was then read using an Illumina NovaSeq 6000 S4 flow cell. In the source study's methods: Raw data preprocessing and quality control were performed with the immunoSEQ Analyzer. The analysis was restricted to productive rearrangements, with each unique CDR3 amino acid sequence defining a clonotype. Using the R package tcR, the researchers computed the Gini-Simpson index as their estimate of repertoire clonality. Student's t test was used to compare Gini indices, and Pearson correlation was used to assess associations with tumor size change. TCRdb re-hosts the immuneACCESS table, in-frame sequences only. Its copies lack some clones; in the studies checked, an unresolved V gene accounts for under half of them, and the cause for the rest is not known. The V and J calls and the clone size are those of that table, but D and trimming were determined from the DNA. This sample lists some 9,400 clones; almost 65% were detected once. Together, the top ten hold approximately 4% of the sample.

Measured from the cysteine to the phenylalanine, the CDR3 is 14 residues long. The CDR3 DNA has 42 bases and is translated from base 1. V was cut back by 4 bases and J by 8 bases, leaving a gap of 15 bases between them. The germline V gene specifies MNHEY as CDR1 and SVGAGI as CDR2. The material was PBMCs, obtained after nivolumab (anti-PD-1) treatment. The clonotype originates from a person aged 35-79 years with oral cavity squamous cell carcinoma. The chain links TRBV6-5 with TRBJ1-3, with TRBD1 perhaps the D gene, on 6 matching bases. The DNA sequence is TGTGCCAGCAGTTTCTTCGGACAGAAGGACACCATATATTTT. Its protein is CASSFFGQKDTIYF.